This entry features one TCR beta chain sequence. This record comes from a study of T cell changes during pregnancy in multiple sclerosis. CDR1 is MRHNA and CDR2 is SNTAGT in the germline V gene. The V gene lost 4 bases and the J gene lost 8 bases, with 12 bases spanning the gap. CDR3 length equals 13 residues. Clones were read by immunoSEQ multiplex PCR, and TCRdb kept only the in-frame ones, dropping some. The table lists around 96,000 clones, roughly 93% of them singletons. This chain links TRBV6-4 with TRBJ2-1; D might be TRBD1 (6 bases). This sequence was found in a female donor with multiple sclerosis, enrolled in a pregnancy study. The sample consisted of peripheral blood, taken in the first trimester of pregnancy. CDR3 bases: TGTGCCAGCAGTGCCAGGGGCGAGGATGAGCAGTTCTTC. Translating gives CASSARGEDEQFF.